Each of the 23 T cell receptor beta chains below was sequenced from the same sample in a study of blood T cell repertoires in COVID-19. The data were produced by immunoSEQ multiplex PCR, yet TCRdb's version contains in-frame clones alone and is incomplete. This table holds 150,000 or so clones, about 76% found once. Input material: peripheral blood. These receptors were collected from a woman in her 70s with COVID-19, enrolled during active disease.

The chain joins TRBV3-1 (or the pseudogene TRBV3-2) to TRBJ2-7; perhaps TRBD1 as D (6 bases). Germline CDR1 LGHDT, CDR2 YNNKEL (reference sequence). The CDR3 length is 11 residues. Trimming left V 6 bases short and J 7 bases short, with 10 bases between. In DNA, the CDR3 is TGTGCCAGCAGACGAGGGGGAGAGCAGTACTTC. Protein: CASRRGGEQYF.

The chain employs TRBV12-3 or TRBV12-4 and TRBJ1-2; D ambiguous. Trimming pared 3 bases from V and 2 bases from J, leaving 7 bases between. The CDR3 spans 13 residues. CDR3 loop: CASSLGRNYGYTF. DNA of the CDR3: TGTGCCAGCAGTTTGGGCAGGAACTATGGCTACACCTTC.

This sequence joins TRBV19 and TRBJ2-2; TRBD2 matches 9 bases. Losses at the gene ends were 7 bases for V and 4 bases for J; bases not matched to a gene: 10. CDR3 length equals 16 residues. Germline V gives CDR1 LNHDA, CDR2 SQIVND (reference sequence). CDR3 DNA sequence: TGTGCCAGTAACTCGCGGGGGGGCCAAGGCACCGGGGAGCTGTTTTTT. This translates into CASNSRGGQGTGELFF.

This clone came up once. V and J are TRBV3-1 (or the pseudogene TRBV3-2) and TRBJ1-2; TRBD1 might be the D (6 bases). Trimming stripped 2 bases from V and 5 bases from J, with 12 bases between. There are 14 residues in the CDR3. From germline, CDR1 is LGHDT and CDR2 YNNKEL (reference sequence). In DNA, the CDR3 is TGTGCCAGCAGCCAACCAGGGGTCGAGTATGGCTACACCTTC. This sequence encodes CASSQPGVEYGYTF.

The chain couples TRBV5-5 to TRBJ1-2; D is unclear. Germline lookup yields CDR1 SGHKS and CDR2 YYEKEE (reference sequence). This CDR3 has 12 amino acids. The ends were cut back, 2 bases at V and 14 bases at J, with 16 bases in the middle. This chain's CDR3 is CASSFGVQDWTF. CDR3 bases: TGTGCCAGCAGCTTCGGGGTCCAGGATTGGACCTTC. Drawing the rest from reference TRBV5-5 and TRBJ1-2, the complete variable domain is DAGVTQSPTHLIKTRGQQVTLRCSPISGHKSVSWYQQVLGQGPQFIFQYYEKEERGRGNFPDRFSARQFPNYSSELNVNALLLGDSALYLCASSFGVQDWTFGSGTRLTVV.

The rearrangement joins TRBV3-1 (or the pseudogene TRBV3-2) to TRBJ2-3; the D is unclear. The CDR3 length is 14 residues. The germline CDR1 and CDR2 sequences are LGHDT and YNNKEL (reference sequence). Trimming shortened V by 1 base and J by 8 bases, and 13 bases separated the two germline ends. CDR3 in amino acids: CASSQGSQRGTQYF. The CDR3 DNA reads as TGTGCCAGCAGCCAAGGTTCTCAACGAGGTACGCAGTATTTT.

This clone was recorded a few times. The chain has TRBV5-1 and TRBJ2-7, with a possible D match to TRBD1 (6 bases). This CDR3 has 14 amino acids. V was trimmed by 4 bases and J by 1 base, leaving 12 bases between them. Germline-derived CDR1 and CDR2 are SGHRS and YFSETQ. The CDR3 reads CASSPLQGSYEQYF. DNA of the CDR3: TGCGCCAGCAGCCCACTACAGGGTTCCTACGAGCAGTACTTC.

J is TRBJ1-2 and V is TRBV29-1, with 8 bases fitting TRBD1. The CDR3 runs to 13 residues. Germline V gene lookup returns CDR1 SQVTM and CDR2 ANQGSEA. V lost 7 bases and J lost 2; bases outside the gene matches: 6. This CDR3 is CSAAQGENYGYTF. CDR3 DNA sequence: TGCAGCGCTGCACAGGGGGAAAACTATGGCTACACCTTC.

V gene TRBV5-1 combines with J gene TRBJ1-1; D might be TRBD1 (6 bases). The CDR3 length is 15 residues. Trimming removed 0 bases from V and 1 base from J, with 10 bases in between. Germline V lookup: CDR1 SGHRS, CDR2 YFSETQ. CDR3 nucleotide sequence: TGCGCCAGCAGCTTGGAGTGGGACAAGAACACTGAAGCTTTCTTT. Translating it yields CASSLEWDKNTEAFF. The full variable domain, completed using reference TRBV5-1 and TRBJ1-1, is KAGVTQTPRYLIKTRGQQVTLSCSPISGHRSVSWYQQTPGQGLQFLFEYFSETQRNKGNFPGRFSGRQFSNSRSEMNVSTLELGDSALYLCASSLEWDKNTEAFFGQGTRLTVV.

The chain is built from TRBV5-1 and TRBJ1-5; 8 bases map to TRBD1. There are 14 residues in the CDR3. V lost 3 bases to trimming and J lost 9 bases; unmatched junction nucleotides: 8. Germline lookup yields CDR1 SGHRS and CDR2 YFSETQ. For the CDR3, the DNA is TGCGCCAGCAGCTCTTCAGGGGGCGAGGGGCCCCAGCATTTT. Translating gives CASSSSGGEGPQHF.

This sequence joins TRBV19 and TRBJ1-2, with D uncertain. V was trimmed by 4 bases and J by 4 bases, leaving 7 bases between them. The CDR3 covers 12 residues. Germline CDR1 LNHDA, CDR2 SQIVND (reference sequence). The DNA for the CDR3 is TGTGCCAGTAGTACCCGGTCCTATGGCTACACCTTC. Its translation is CASSTRSYGYTF.

The J gene is TRBJ2-2, the V gene TRBV10-3; TRBD2 is a possible D gene (6 bases). Germline V gene lookup returns CDR1 ENHRY and CDR2 SYGVKD. This CDR3 has 13 amino acids. The V gene lost 6 bases and the J gene lost 8 bases, with 13 bases spanning the gap. CDR3 amino acids: CAIRGDSGGELFF. The CDR3 DNA sequence: TGTGCCATCAGGGGGGACTCCGGGGGGGAGCTGTTTTTT.

The J gene is TRBJ1-5, the V gene TRBV7-2; D ambiguous. Germline CDR1 SGHTA, CDR2 FQGNSA. The CDR3 is 16 amino acids. The V and J ends lost 5 bases and 1 base respectively, with 15 bases between them. CDR3 region: CASSHTLGGSNQPQHF. CDR3 in DNA: TGTGCCAGCAGCCATACACTGGGAGGGAGCAATCAGCCCCAGCATTTT.

This chain joins TRBV5-5 and TRBJ1-6; TRBD1 matches at 10 bases. The CDR3 totals 14 residues. Trimming cost V 8 bases and J 9 bases; bases outside gene matches: 8. In germline, CDR1 is SGHKS, CDR2 YYEKEE (reference sequence). The CDR3 DNA follows: TGTGCCAGTTCCGGGACAGGGGACCTTTCACCCCTCCACTTT. This encodes CASSGTGDLSPLHF.

This sequence joins TRBV11-3 and TRBJ2-2; the match to TRBD2 covers 10 bases. V shed 3 bases and J 7 bases; nucleotides not matched to a gene: 5. Germline V CDR1 and CDR2: SGHNT, YENEEA. The CDR3 contains 15 residues. The CDR3 sequence is CASSFSGGAIGELFF. The CDR3 nucleotides are TGTGCCAGCAGCTTCAGCGGGGGGGCCATCGGGGAGCTGTTTTTT.

The rearrangement links TRBV6-1 to TRBJ2-1; 14 bases agree with TRBD2. The CDR3 is made up of 16 amino acids. Germline CDR1 and CDR2: MNHNS and SASEGT. The J segment lost 4 bases and the V segment lost 2 bases, leaving 1 base of the junction unmatched. CDR3 nucleotides: TGTGCCAGCAGTGAAAGGACTAGCGGGGGGTACAATGAGCAGTTCTTC. This codes for CASSERTSGGYNEQFF.

This chain joins TRBV7-2 and TRBJ1-5; 7 nucleotides line up with TRBD1. The germline gives CDR1 SGHTA, CDR2 FQGNSA. This CDR3 region has 15 residues. Germline trimming cut 6 bases from V and 5 bases from J; bases unmatched to any gene: 10. The CDR3 nucleotides read TGTGCCAGCAGTCCAACCGGGACAGCGGATCAGCCCCAGCATTTT. This encodes CASSPTGTADQPQHF.

The chain employs TRBV6-5 and TRBJ2-2; tentative D call: TRBD2 (6 bases). The CDR3 spans 15 residues. The germline V gene encodes CDR1 MNHEY and CDR2 SVGAGI. V lost 6 bases and J lost 5, with 16 bases in between. CDR3 sequence reads: CASRAGLLQTGELFF. The CDR3 DNA is TGTGCCAGCAGGGCGGGACTCCTACAGACCGGGGAGCTGTTTTTT.

The table lists this clone with a count of one. V usage is TRBV6-5 and J usage is TRBJ2-3; D unresolved. The ends were cut back, 4 bases at V and 7 bases at J, with 9 bases in the middle. CDR1 is MNHEY, CDR2 SVGAGI, per germline. The CDR3 has 12 residues. The CDR3 region is CASSSSENTQYF. CDR3 DNA: TGTGCCAGCAGTTCATCCGAGAATACGCAGTATTTT.

The CDR3 DNA is TGTGCCAGCAGCCAAGGCGGCCCCTCCGGAATCTTCAATCAGCCCCAGCATTTT. Translated, it gives CASSQGGPSGIFNQPQHF. The gene calls are TRBV3-1 (or the pseudogene TRBV3-2) and TRBJ1-5; no reliable D call. V was trimmed by 1 base and J by 3 bases, leaving 19 bases between them. CDR3 size: 18 residues. CDR1 LGHDT and CDR2 YNNKEL come from the germline V gene (reference sequence).

The V and J genes are TRBV6-2 or TRBV6-3 and TRBJ2-3; 9 positions match TRBD1. Germline V lookup: CDR1 MNHEY, CDR2 SVGEGT. V trimming: 5 bases; J trimming: 0 bases; junction bases outside the gene matches: 9. The CDR3 extends over 17 amino acids. The CDR3 is CASSASGQGYSTDTQYF. In nucleotides, the CDR3 is TGTGCCAGCAGTGCCTCGGGACAGGGTTATAGCACAGATACGCAGTATTTT.

The V gene is TRBV7-8, the J gene TRBJ1-1, with 7 bases aligning to TRBD1. Trimming took 3 bases from V and 10 from J; bases not matched to a gene: 8. The CDR3 covers 13 residues. CDR1 is SGHVS, CDR2 FQNEAQ, per germline. CDR3 sequence: CASSFRTGPGAFF. CDR3 DNA: TGTGCCAGCAGCTTCCGGACAGGCCCGGGAGCTTTCTTT.

The genes are TRBV12-3 or TRBV12-4 and TRBJ1-6, with D hard to call. The CDR3 has 12 amino acids. V was trimmed by 6 bases and J by 9 bases, leaving 9 bases between them. In nucleotides, the CDR3 is TGTGCCAGCAGACAGTTTGGTTCACCCCTCCACTTT. Encoded protein: CASRQFGSPLHF.